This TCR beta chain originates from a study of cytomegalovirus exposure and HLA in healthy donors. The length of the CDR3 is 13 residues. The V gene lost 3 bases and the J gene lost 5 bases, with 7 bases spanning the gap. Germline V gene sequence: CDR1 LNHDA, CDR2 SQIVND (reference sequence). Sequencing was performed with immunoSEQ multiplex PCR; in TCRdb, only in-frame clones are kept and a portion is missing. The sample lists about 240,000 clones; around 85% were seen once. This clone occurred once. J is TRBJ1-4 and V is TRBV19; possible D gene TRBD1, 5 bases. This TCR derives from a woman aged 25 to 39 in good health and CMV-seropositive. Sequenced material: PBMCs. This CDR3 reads CASSMSGNEKLFF. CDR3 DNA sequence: TGTGCCAGTAGTATGTCAGGGAATGAAAAACTGTTTTTT.